Listed below are T cell receptor beta chains from one sample, sequenced in a study of CD8 T cells in ankylosing spondylitis. TCRdb redid the calling of the 5' RACE reads with MiXCR, one entry per CDR3 protein. This repertoire shows hundreds of thousands of distinct CDR3 sequences, roughly 25% found once; its top ten account for less than 8.5%. Sequencing was performed on blood, either unsorted or a sorted T cell fraction (not recorded which). These receptors were taken from a male donor with ankylosing spondylitis or in good health (not recorded which). Each CDR3 is given with its conserved first and last residue. Each record gives: D gene, V gene, J gene, clone size, CDR3 protein, CDR3 DNA. D genes are given only for firm matches. Some rows have no size entry. The others give once, few or many, or a class for an expanded clone.

D gene: -; V gene: TRBV20-1; J gene: TRBJ1-2; clone size: many; CDR3 protein: CSARDPGPRQGYTF; CDR3 DNA: TGCAGTGCTAGAGATCCAGGGCCCCGACAGGGCTACACCTTC
D gene: -; V gene: TRBV20-1; J gene: TRBJ2-1; clone size: -; CDR3 protein: CSAGYGATYNEQFF; CDR3 DNA: TGCAGTGCTGGCTACGGAGCTACCTACAATGAGCAGTTCTTC
D gene: TRBD2; V gene: TRBV6-5; J gene: TRBJ2-5; clone size: -; CDR3 protein: CASSYSRLAGGGVKTQYF; CDR3 DNA: TGTGCCAGCAGTTACTCGAGACTAGCGGGAGGAGGGGTCAAGACCCAGTACTTC
D gene: -; V gene: TRBV4-1; J gene: TRBJ2-1; clone size: few; CDR3 protein: CASSQVARANSSYNEQFF; CDR3 DNA: TGCGCCAGCAGCCAAGTTGCCCGGGCGAACAGCTCCTACAATGAGCAGTTCTTC
D gene: -; V gene: TRBV7-2; J gene: TRBJ1-1; clone size: many; CDR3 protein: CASSLVQIQGGAEAFF; CDR3 DNA: TGTGCCAGCAGCTTGGTCCAGATACAAGGGGGAGCTGAAGCTTTCTTT
D gene: TRBD1; V gene: TRBV5-4; J gene: TRBJ1-2; clone size: many; CDR3 protein: CASSMRTGGHYGYTF; CDR3 DNA: TGTGCCAGCAGCATGCGGACAGGGGGCCACTATGGCTACACCTTC
D gene: -; V gene: TRBV5-1; J gene: TRBJ1-4; clone size: many; CDR3 protein: CASSPGERGREKLFF; CDR3 DNA: TGCGCCAGCAGCCCGGGTGAACGGGGAAGGGAAAAACTGTTTTTT
D gene: TRBD2; V gene: TRBV5-1; J gene: TRBJ2-1; clone size: -; CDR3 protein: CASVAGDAYNEQFF; CDR3 DNA: TGCGCCAGCGTAGCGGGAGATGCCTACAATGAGCAGTTCTTC
D gene: -; V gene: TRBV7-2; J gene: TRBJ2-4; clone size: many; CDR3 protein: CASSLGAPSTIQYF; CDR3 DNA: TGTGCCAGCAGCTTAGGGGCGCCGTCCACCATTCAGTACTTC
D gene: TRBD2; V gene: TRBV29-1; J gene: TRBJ2-7; clone size: few; CDR3 protein: CSVERASGSSYEQYF; CDR3 DNA: TGCAGCGTTGAAAGGGCTAGCGGGAGCTCCTACGAGCAGTACTTC
D gene: -; V gene: TRBV20-1; J gene: TRBJ2-2; clone size: -; CDR3 protein: CSARDPGQGRTGELVF; CDR3 DNA: TGCAGTGCTAGAGACCCGGGTCAGGGTCGTACCGGGGAGCTGGTTTTT
D gene: -; V gene: TRBV12-3/TRBV12-4; J gene: TRBJ2-3; clone size: many; CDR3 protein: CASSTGTSSTDTQYF; CDR3 DNA: TGTGCCAGCAGTACCGGGACTTCTAGCACAGATACGCAGTATTTT
D gene: TRBD2; V gene: TRBV20-1; J gene: TRBJ2-3; clone size: few; CDR3 protein: CSATPGTSGTDTQYF; CDR3 DNA: TGCAGTGCTACTCCTGGGACTAGCGGCACAGATACGCAGTATTTT
D gene: -; V gene: TRBV20-1; J gene: TRBJ2-7; clone size: -; CDR3 protein: CSASRDGWLYEQYF; CDR3 DNA: TGCAGTGCTAGCCGGGACGGATGGTTGTACGAGCAGTACTTC
D gene: -; V gene: TRBV12-3/TRBV12-4; J gene: TRBJ2-2; clone size: many; CDR3 protein: CASSSSGYTGELFF; CDR3 DNA: TGTGCCAGCAGTTCAAGCGGCTACACCGGGGAGCTGTTTTTT
D gene: -; V gene: TRBV20-1; J gene: TRBJ1-2; clone size: few; CDR3 protein: CSGFTGSANYGYTF; CDR3 DNA: TGCAGTGGGTTTACAGGATCAGCTAACTATGGCTACACCTTC
D gene: -; V gene: TRBV15; J gene: TRBJ1-1; clone size: many; CDR3 protein: CATSSPKTGESTEAFF; CDR3 DNA: TGTGCCACCAGCAGCCCGAAGACTGGGGAGAGCACTGAAGCTTTCTTT
D gene: -; V gene: TRBV4-2; J gene: TRBJ1-2; clone size: many; CDR3 protein: CASSQDRGRGYTF; CDR3 DNA: TGTGCCAGCAGCCAAGATAGGGGCCGTGGCTACACCTTC
D gene: -; V gene: TRBV20-1; J gene: TRBJ2-5; clone size: -; CDR3 protein: CSATLGETQYF; CDR3 DNA: TGCAGTGCTACTCTAGGGGAGACCCAGTACTTC
D gene: -; V gene: TRBV10-3; J gene: TRBJ1-1; clone size: -; CDR3 protein: CAISPGMNTEAFF; CDR3 DNA: TGTGCCATCAGTCCGGGCATGAACACTGAAGCTTTCTTT
D gene: -; V gene: TRBV29-1; J gene: TRBJ2-1; clone size: -; CDR3 protein: CSFGGKYNEQFF; CDR3 DNA: TGCAGCTTTGGGGGCAAGTACAATGAGCAGTTCTTC
D gene: -; V gene: TRBV29-1; J gene: TRBJ2-7; clone size: many; CDR3 protein: CSVMKRASTYEQYF; CDR3 DNA: TGCAGCGTGATGAAGCGGGCCTCAACCTACGAGCAGTACTTC
D gene: TRBD2; V gene: TRBV20-1; J gene: TRBJ2-3; clone size: -; CDR3 protein: CSARDWRATSGSTDTQYF; CDR3 DNA: TGCAGTGCTAGAGATTGGCGCGCGACTAGCGGGTCCACAGATACGCAGTATTTT
D gene: -; V gene: TRBV20-1; J gene: TRBJ1-6; clone size: -; CDR3 protein: CSARPVGRKNSPLHF; CDR3 DNA: TGCAGTGCTAGACCGGTGGGACGGAAGAATTCACCCCTCCACTTT
D gene: TRBD2; V gene: TRBV29-1; J gene: TRBJ2-1; clone size: many; CDR3 protein: CSVDTLAGRYSYNEQFF; CDR3 DNA: TGCAGCGTTGATACCCTAGCGGGCCGGTACTCCTACAATGAGCAGTTCTTC
D gene: -; V gene: TRBV7-3; J gene: TRBJ1-6; clone size: many; CDR3 protein: CASSLNGLHSPLHF; CDR3 DNA: TGTGCCAGCAGCTTAAACGGGCTTCATTCACCCCTCCACTTT
D gene: -; V gene: TRBV12-3/TRBV12-4; J gene: TRBJ2-1; clone size: many; CDR3 protein: CASSLRFSYNEQFF; CDR3 DNA: TGTGCCAGCAGTTTGAGATTCTCCTACAATGAGCAGTTCTTC
D gene: -; V gene: TRBV12-3/TRBV12-4; J gene: TRBJ1-2; clone size: many; CDR3 protein: CASSLSSTSFYGYTF; CDR3 DNA: TGTGCCAGCAGCCTTAGTTCCACAAGTTTCTATGGCTACACCTTC
D gene: -; V gene: TRBV12-3/TRBV12-4; J gene: TRBJ1-2; clone size: -; CDR3 protein: CASTPPGGFNYGYTF; CDR3 DNA: TGTGCCAGCACTCCTCCGGGGGGATTTAACTATGGCTACACCTTC
D gene: -; V gene: TRBV7-6; J gene: TRBJ1-6; clone size: -; CDR3 protein: CASSRSGNGNSPLHF; CDR3 DNA: TGTGCCAGCAGCAGAAGCGGGAATGGCAATTCACCCCTCCACTTT
D gene: -; V gene: TRBV18; J gene: TRBJ2-7; clone size: -; CDR3 protein: CASSPPGVPYEQYF; CDR3 DNA: TGTGCCAGCTCACCACCTGGGGTTCCCTACGAGCAGTACTTC
D gene: -; V gene: TRBV20-1; J gene: TRBJ1-2; clone size: few; CDR3 protein: CSARGIDLGDYGYTF; CDR3 DNA: TGCAGTGCTAGAGGGATCGACCTCGGGGACTATGGCTACACCTTC
D gene: -; V gene: TRBV28; J gene: TRBJ2-7; clone size: many; CDR3 protein: CASGVGGLSYEQYF; CDR3 DNA: TGTGCCAGCGGGGTGGGGGGCCTATCCTACGAGCAGTACTTC
D gene: -; V gene: TRBV4-3; J gene: TRBJ2-3; clone size: once; CDR3 protein: CASSQRKVGDTQYF; CDR3 DNA: TGCGCCAGCAGCCAAAGAAAAGTAGGAGATACGCAGTATTTT
D gene: -; V gene: TRBV10-3; J gene: TRBJ2-3; clone size: many; CDR3 protein: CAISEFARGLTDTQYF; CDR3 DNA: TGTGCCATCAGTGAATTTGCTAGGGGACTCACAGATACGCAGTATTTT
D gene: -; V gene: TRBV7-2; J gene: TRBJ2-5; clone size: -; CDR3 protein: CASSTQRRETQYF; CDR3 DNA: TGTGCCAGCAGTACACAGAGGCGGGAGACCCAGTACTTC
D gene: -; V gene: TRBV20-1; J gene: TRBJ1-2; clone size: -; CDR3 protein: CSAPKASGTGGYTF; CDR3 DNA: TGCAGTGCTCCAAAGGCCTCAGGGACGGGGGGCTACACCTTC
D gene: -; V gene: TRBV4-2; J gene: TRBJ2-2; clone size: many; CDR3 protein: CASSQDQYRPSTGELFF; CDR3 DNA: TGTGCCAGCAGCCAAGATCAGTACAGGCCTTCCACCGGGGAGCTGTTTTTT
D gene: TRBD2; V gene: TRBV7-2; J gene: TRBJ2-2; clone size: many; CDR3 protein: CASSAGGPGTGELFF; CDR3 DNA: TGTGCCAGCAGCGCGGGAGGGCCGGGCACCGGGGAGCTGTTTTTT
D gene: TRBD1; V gene: TRBV18; J gene: TRBJ1-4; clone size: many; CDR3 protein: CASHGQGGGEKLFF; CDR3 DNA: TGTGCCAGCCATGGACAGGGAGGAGGTGAAAAACTGTTTTTT
D gene: -; V gene: TRBV12-3/TRBV12-4; J gene: TRBJ2-1; clone size: -; CDR3 protein: CASSKPGPVNEQFF; CDR3 DNA: TGTGCCAGCAGTAAACCGGGCCCTGTGAATGAGCAGTTCTTC
D gene: TRBD2; V gene: TRBV7-2; J gene: TRBJ2-1; clone size: many; CDR3 protein: CASSLAWSGSYNEQFF; CDR3 DNA: TGTGCCAGCAGCTTAGCGTGGAGCGGGAGTTACAATGAGCAGTTCTTC
D gene: TRBD2; V gene: TRBV5-6; J gene: TRBJ2-7; clone size: many; CDR3 protein: CASSSGGRTEQYF; CDR3 DNA: TGTGCCAGCAGCTCGGGAGGGCGAACCGAGCAGTACTTC
D gene: -; V gene: TRBV2; J gene: TRBJ1-1; clone size: many; CDR3 protein: CASRRQRNGKLGTEAFF; CDR3 DNA: TGTGCCAGCAGACGTCAAAGGAACGGTAAACTGGGCACTGAAGCTTTCTTT
D gene: TRBD2; V gene: TRBV6-1; J gene: TRBJ2-5; clone size: few; CDR3 protein: CASIPGLANQETQYF; CDR3 DNA: TGTGCCAGCATCCCGGGACTAGCGAACCAAGAGACCCAGTACTTC
D gene: TRBD2; V gene: TRBV7-6; J gene: TRBJ2-7; clone size: many; CDR3 protein: CASSSRGTSDHEQYF; CDR3 DNA: TGTGCCAGCAGCTCGAGGGGGACTAGCGATCACGAGCAGTACTTC
D gene: -; V gene: TRBV12-3/TRBV12-4; J gene: TRBJ2-7; clone size: many; CDR3 protein: CASSEQPYEQYF; CDR3 DNA: TGTGCCAGCAGCGAACAGCCCTACGAGCAGTACTTC
D gene: -; V gene: TRBV6-5; J gene: TRBJ1-4; clone size: many; CDR3 protein: CASSYGATNEKLFF; CDR3 DNA: TGTGCCAGCAGTTACGGCGCAACTAATGAAAAACTGTTTTTT
D gene: TRBD2; V gene: TRBV27; J gene: TRBJ2-5; clone size: few; CDR3 protein: CASSSRTSEETQYF; CDR3 DNA: TGTGCCAGCAGTTCAAGGACTAGCGAAGAGACCCAGTACTTC
D gene: TRBD2; V gene: TRBV5-1; J gene: TRBJ2-1; clone size: many; CDR3 protein: CASSFQTSPTYNEQFF; CDR3 DNA: TGCGCCAGCAGCTTTCAGACTAGCCCGACCTACAATGAGCAGTTCTTC
D gene: -; V gene: TRBV5-1; J gene: TRBJ2-5; clone size: many; CDR3 protein: CASSLYETQYF; CDR3 DNA: TGCGCCAGCAGCTTGTACGAGACCCAGTACTTC
D gene: TRBD1; V gene: TRBV10-3; J gene: TRBJ2-1; clone size: many; CDR3 protein: CAISKGQGADEQFF; CDR3 DNA: TGTGCCATCAGTAAGGGACAGGGGGCCGATGAGCAGTTCTTC
D gene: -; V gene: TRBV7-6; J gene: TRBJ1-5; clone size: few; CDR3 protein: CASGLSSNQPQHF; CDR3 DNA: TGTGCCAGCGGTCTGAGTAGCAATCAGCCCCAGCATTTT
D gene: -; V gene: TRBV3-1; J gene: TRBJ2-3; clone size: -; CDR3 protein: CASSQDRTYTQYF; CDR3 DNA: TGTGCCAGCAGCCAAGATCGCACGTATACGCAGTATTTT
D gene: -; V gene: TRBV29-1; J gene: TRBJ2-1; clone size: -; CDR3 protein: CSVERHWKNEQFF; CDR3 DNA: TGCAGCGTTGAACGGCACTGGAAGAATGAGCAGTTCTTC